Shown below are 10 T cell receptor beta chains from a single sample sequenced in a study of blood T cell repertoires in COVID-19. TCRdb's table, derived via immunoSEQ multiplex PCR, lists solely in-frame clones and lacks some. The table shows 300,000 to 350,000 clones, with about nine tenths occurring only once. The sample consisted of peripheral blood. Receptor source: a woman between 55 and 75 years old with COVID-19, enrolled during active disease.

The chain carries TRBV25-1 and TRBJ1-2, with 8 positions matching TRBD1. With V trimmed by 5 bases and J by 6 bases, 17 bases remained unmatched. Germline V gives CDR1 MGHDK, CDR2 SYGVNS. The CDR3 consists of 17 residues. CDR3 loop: CASSRPPGQGGIHGYTF. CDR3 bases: TGTGCCAGCAGTAGGCCCCCCGGACAGGGTGGGATTCATGGCTACACCTTC.

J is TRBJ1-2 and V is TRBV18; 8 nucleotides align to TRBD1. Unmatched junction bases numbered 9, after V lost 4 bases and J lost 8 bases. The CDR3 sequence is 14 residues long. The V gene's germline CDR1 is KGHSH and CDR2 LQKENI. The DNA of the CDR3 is TGTGCCAGCTCACTAGCGACAGGGGAAGACGGCTACACCTTC. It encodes CASSLATGEDGYTF.

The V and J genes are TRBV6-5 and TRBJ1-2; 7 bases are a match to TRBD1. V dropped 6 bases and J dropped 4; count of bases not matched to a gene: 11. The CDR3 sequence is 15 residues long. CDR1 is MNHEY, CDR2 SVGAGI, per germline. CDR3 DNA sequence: TGTGCCAGCAGGAATCCGGGACAGCTGTTCTATGGCTACACCTTC. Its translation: CASRNPGQLFYGYTF.

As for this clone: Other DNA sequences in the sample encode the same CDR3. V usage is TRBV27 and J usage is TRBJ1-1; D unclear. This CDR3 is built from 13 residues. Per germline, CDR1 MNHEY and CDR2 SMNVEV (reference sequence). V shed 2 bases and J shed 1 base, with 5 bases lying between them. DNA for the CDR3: TGTGCCAGCAGTTTACGGGGGAACACTGAAGCTTTCTTT. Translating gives CASSLRGNTEAFF.

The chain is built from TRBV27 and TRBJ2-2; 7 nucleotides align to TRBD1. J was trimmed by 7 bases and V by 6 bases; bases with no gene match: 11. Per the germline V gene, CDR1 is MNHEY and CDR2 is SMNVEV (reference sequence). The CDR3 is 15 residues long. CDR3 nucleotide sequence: TGTGCCAGCAGAGAAGGGGGCACTACGGGCGGGGAGCTGTTTTTT. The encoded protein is CASREGGTTGGELFF.

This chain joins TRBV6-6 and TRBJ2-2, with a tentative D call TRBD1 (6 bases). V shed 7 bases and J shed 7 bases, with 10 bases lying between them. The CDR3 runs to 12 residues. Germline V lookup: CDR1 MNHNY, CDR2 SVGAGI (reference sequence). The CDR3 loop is CASNEGVGELFF. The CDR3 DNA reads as TGTGCCAGCAACGAGGGGGTCGGGGAGCTGTTTTTT.

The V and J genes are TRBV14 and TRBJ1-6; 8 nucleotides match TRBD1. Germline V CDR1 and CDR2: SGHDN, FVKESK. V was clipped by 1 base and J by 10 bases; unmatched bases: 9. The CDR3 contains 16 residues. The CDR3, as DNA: TGTGCCAGCAGCCAAGGACGGAGACAGGGGAGCTCACCCCTCCACTTT. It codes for CASSQGRRQGSSPLHF.

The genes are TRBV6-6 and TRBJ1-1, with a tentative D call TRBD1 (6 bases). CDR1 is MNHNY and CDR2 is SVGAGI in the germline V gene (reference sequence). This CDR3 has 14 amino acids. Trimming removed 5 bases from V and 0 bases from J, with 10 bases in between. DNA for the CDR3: TGTGCCAGCAGTGGTCGACAGGTGAACACTGAAGCTTTCTTT. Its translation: CASSGRQVNTEAFF.

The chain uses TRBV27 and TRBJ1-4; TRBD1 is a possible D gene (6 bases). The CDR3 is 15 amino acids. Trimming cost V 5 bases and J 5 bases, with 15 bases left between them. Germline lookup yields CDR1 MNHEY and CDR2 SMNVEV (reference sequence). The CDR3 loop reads CASSPLGGRNEKLFF. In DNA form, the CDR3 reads TGTGCCAGCAGTCCACTGGGGGGGCGGAATGAAAAACTGTTTTTT.

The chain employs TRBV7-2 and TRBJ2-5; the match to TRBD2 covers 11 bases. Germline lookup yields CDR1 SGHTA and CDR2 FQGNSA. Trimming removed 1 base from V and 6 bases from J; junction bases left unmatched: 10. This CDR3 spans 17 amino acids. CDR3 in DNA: TGTGCCAGCAGCTTAGGCGTAGCGGGGGGGAGGGGAAAGACCCAGTACTTC. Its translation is CASSLGVAGGRGKTQYF.